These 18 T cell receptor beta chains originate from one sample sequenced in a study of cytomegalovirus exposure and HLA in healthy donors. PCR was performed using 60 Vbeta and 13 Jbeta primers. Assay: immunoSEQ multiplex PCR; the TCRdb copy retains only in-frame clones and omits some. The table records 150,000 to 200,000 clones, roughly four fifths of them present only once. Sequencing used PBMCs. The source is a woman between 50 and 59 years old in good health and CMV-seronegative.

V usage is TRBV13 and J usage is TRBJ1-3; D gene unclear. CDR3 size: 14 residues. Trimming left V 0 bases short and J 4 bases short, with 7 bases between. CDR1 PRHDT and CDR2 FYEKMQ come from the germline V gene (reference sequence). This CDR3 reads CASSLGLGGNTIYF. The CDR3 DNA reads TGTGCCAGCAGCTTAGGACTGGGCGGAAACACCATATATTTT.

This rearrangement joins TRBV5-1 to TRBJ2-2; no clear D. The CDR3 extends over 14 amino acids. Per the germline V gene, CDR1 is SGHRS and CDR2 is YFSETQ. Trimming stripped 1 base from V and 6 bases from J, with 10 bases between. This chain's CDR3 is CASSLSGNSGELFF. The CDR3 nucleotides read TGCGCCAGCAGCTTGTCGGGTAACTCCGGGGAGCTGTTTTTT.

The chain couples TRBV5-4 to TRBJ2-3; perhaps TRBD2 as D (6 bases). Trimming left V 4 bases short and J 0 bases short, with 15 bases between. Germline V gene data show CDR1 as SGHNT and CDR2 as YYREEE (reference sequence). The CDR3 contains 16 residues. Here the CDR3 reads CASSDRDSASTDTQYF. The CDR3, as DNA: TGTGCCAGCAGCGATCGGGACTCAGCTAGCACAGATACGCAGTATTTT. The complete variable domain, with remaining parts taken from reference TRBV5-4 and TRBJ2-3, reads ETGVTQSPTHLIKTRGQQVTLRCSSQSGHNTVSWYQQALGQGPQFIFQYYREEENGRGNFPPRFSGLQFPNYSSELNVNALELDDSALYLCASSDRDSASTDTQYFGPGTRLTVL.

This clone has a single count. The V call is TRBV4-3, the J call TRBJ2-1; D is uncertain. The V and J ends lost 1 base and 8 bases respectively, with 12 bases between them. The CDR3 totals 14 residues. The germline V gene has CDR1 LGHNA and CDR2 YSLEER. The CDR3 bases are TGCGCCAGCAGCCAAGTTAGTGGGCTCGATGAGCAGTTCTTC. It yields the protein CASSQVSGLDEQFF.

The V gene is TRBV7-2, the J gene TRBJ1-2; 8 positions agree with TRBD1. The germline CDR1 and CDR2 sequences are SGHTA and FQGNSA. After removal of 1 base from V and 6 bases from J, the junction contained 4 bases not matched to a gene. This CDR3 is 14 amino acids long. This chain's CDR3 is CASSLVPGGDGYTF. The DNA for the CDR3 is TGTGCCAGCAGCTTAGTCCCAGGGGGCGATGGCTACACCTTC.

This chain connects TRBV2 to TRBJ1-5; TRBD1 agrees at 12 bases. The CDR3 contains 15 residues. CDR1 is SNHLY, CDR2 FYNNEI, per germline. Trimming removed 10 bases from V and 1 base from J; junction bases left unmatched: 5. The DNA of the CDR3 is TGTGCCAACGGGACAGGGGGCGGCAGCAATCAGCCCCAGCATTTT. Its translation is CANGTGGGSNQPQHF.

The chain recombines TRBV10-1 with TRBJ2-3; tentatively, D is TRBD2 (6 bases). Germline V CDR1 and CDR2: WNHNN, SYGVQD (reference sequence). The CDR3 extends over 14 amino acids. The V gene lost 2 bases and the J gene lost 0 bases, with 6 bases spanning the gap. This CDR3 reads CASSESGSTDTQYF. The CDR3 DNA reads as TGCGCCAGCAGTGAGAGCGGGAGCACAGATACGCAGTATTTT.

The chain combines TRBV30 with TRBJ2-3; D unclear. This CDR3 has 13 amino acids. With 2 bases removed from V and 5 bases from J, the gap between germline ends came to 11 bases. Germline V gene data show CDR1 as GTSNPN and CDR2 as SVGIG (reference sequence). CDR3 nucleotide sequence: TGTGCCTGGAGTAAATTAGTCCAAGATACGCAGTATTTT. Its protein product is CAWSKLVQDTQYF. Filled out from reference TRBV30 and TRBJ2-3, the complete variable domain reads SQTIHQWPATLVQPVGSPLSLECTVEGTSNPNLYWYRQAAGRGLQLLFYSVGIGQISSEVPQNLSASRPQDRQFILSSKKLLLSDSGFYLCAWSKLVQDTQYFGPGTRLTVL.

The CDR3, as DNA: TGTGCCAGCAGCTCGGTTACCCCAGGGGACACTGAAGCTTTCTTT. Encoded protein: CASSSVTPGDTEAFF. The genes are TRBV4-2 and TRBJ1-1; possible D gene TRBD1, 6 bases. This CDR3 contains 15 residues. Germline CDR1 is LGHNA and CDR2 is YNFKEQ. The ends were cut back, 5 bases at V and 3 bases at J, with 16 bases in the middle.

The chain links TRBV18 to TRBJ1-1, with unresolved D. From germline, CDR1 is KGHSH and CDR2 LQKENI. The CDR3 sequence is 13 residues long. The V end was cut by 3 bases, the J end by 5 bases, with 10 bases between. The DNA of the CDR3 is TGTGCCAGCTCACCCAACGTGAGGACTGAAGCTTTCTTT. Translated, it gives CASSPNVRTEAFF.

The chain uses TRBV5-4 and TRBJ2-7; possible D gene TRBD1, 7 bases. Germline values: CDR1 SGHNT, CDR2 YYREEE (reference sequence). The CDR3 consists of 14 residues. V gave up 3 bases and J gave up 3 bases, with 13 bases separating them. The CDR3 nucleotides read TGTGCCAGCAGCTCCGGACAGGAGGGCTACGAGCAGTACTTC. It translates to CASSSGQEGYEQYF.

The CDR3 coding sequence is TGTGCCAGCAGTTCCGCAGGGAGGTCTGGAAACACCATATATTTT. Translating it yields CASSSAGRSGNTIYF. The chain links TRBV28 to TRBJ1-3; possibly TRBD1 for D (5 bases). V lost 4 bases and J lost 1, with 11 bases in between. CDR1 and CDR2 from the germline V gene are MDHEN and SYDVKM. The CDR3 has 15 residues. The full variable domain, with the rest looked up from reference TRBV28 and TRBJ1-3, is DVKVTQSSRYLVKRTGEKVFLECVQDMDHENMFWYRQDPGLGLRLIYFSYDVKMKEKGDIPEGYSVSREKKERFSLILESASTNQTSMYLCASSSAGRSGNTIYFGEGSWLTVV.

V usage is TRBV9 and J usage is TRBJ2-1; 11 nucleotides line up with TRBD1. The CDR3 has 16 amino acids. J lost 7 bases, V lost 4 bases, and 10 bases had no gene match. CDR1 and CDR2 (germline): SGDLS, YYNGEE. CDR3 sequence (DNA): TGTGCCAGCAGCCAGTACCGGGACAGGGGGGGTAATGAGCAGTTCTTC. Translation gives CASSQYRDRGGNEQFF.

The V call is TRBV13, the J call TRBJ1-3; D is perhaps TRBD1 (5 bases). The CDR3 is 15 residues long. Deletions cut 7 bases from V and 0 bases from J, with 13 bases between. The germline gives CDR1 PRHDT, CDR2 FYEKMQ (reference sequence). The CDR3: CASTLGGYSGNTIYF. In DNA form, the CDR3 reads TGTGCCAGCACCCTCGGGGGATACTCTGGAAACACCATATATTTT. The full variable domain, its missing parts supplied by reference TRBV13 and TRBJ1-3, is AAGVIQSPRHLIKEKRETATLKCYPIPRHDTVYWYQQGPGQDPQFLISFYEKMQSDKGSIPDRFSAQQFSDYHSELNMSSLELGDSALYFCASTLGGYSGNTIYFGEGSWLTVV.

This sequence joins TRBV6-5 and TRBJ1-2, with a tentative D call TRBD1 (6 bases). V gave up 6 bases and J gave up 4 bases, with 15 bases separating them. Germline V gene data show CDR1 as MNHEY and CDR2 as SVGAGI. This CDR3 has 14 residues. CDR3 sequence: CASSPGGAVYGYTF. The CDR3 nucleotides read TGTGCCAGCAGCCCCGGGGGGGCCGTCTATGGCTACACCTTC.

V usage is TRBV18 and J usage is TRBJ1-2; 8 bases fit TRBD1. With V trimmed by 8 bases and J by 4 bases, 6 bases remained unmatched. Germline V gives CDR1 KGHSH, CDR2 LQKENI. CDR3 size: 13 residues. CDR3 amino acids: CASQKTGVYGYTF. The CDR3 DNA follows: TGTGCCAGCCAGAAGACAGGGGTCTATGGCTACACCTTC.

As DNA, the CDR3 is TGTGCCACCAGCAGAGACCCTCCCTATGGCTACACCTTC. This gives the protein CATSRDPPYGYTF. The J gene is TRBJ1-2, the V gene TRBV15; D is uncertain. CDR1 and CDR2 (germline): LNHNV, YYDKDF (reference sequence). The CDR3 is made up of 13 amino acids. V lost 0 bases and J lost 4, with 6 bases in between.

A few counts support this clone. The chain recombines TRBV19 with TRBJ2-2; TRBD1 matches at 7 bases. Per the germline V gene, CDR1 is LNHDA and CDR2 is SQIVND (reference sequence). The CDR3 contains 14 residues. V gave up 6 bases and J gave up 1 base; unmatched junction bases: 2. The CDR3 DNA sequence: TGTGCCAGTAGACGGGACAGGAACACCGGGGAGCTGTTTTTT. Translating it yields CASRRDRNTGELFF.